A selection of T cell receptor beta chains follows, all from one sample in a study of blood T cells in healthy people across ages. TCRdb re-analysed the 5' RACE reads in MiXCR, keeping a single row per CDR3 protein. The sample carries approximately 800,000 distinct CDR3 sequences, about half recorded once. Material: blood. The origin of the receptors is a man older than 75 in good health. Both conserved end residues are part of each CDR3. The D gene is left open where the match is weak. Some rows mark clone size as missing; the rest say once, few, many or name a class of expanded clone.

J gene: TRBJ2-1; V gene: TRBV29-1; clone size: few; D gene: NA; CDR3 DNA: TGCAGCGTGAGAGGGGGAGGGCCTTCCTACAATGAGCAGTTCTTC; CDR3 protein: CSVRGGGPSYNEQFF
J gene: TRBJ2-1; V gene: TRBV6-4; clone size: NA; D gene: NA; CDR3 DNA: TGTGCCAGCAGCGAAATTCAAGGGGGCTACAATGAGCAGTTCTTC; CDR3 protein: CASSEIQGGYNEQFF
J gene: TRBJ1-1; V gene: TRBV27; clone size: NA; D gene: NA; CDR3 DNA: TGTGCCAGCAGTACCCGACCCCTAGGAGCGCTGAACACTGAAGCTTTCTTT; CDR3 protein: CASSTRPLGALNTEAFF
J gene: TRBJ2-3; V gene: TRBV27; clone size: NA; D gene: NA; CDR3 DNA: TGTGCCACCCCAAGCACAGATACGCAGTATTTT; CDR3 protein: CATPSTDTQYF
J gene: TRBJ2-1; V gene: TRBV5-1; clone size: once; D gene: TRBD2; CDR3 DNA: TGCGCCAGCAGCCTTCTGGAGCAGCGGGGGGTCGGTGAGCAGTTCTTC; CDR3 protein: CASSLLEQRGVGEQFF
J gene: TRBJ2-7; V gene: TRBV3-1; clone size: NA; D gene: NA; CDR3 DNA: TGTGCCAGCAGCCAATGGGGGAAAGACAATGAGCAGTACTTC; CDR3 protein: CASSQWGKDNEQYF
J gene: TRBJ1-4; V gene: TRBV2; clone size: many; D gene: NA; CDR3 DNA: TGTGCCAGCAGTGAAGAGGTCCAGCGGGGTGAAAAACTGTTTTTT; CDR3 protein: CASSEEVQRGEKLFF
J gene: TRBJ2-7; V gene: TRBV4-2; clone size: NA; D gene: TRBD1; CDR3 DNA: TGTGCCAGCAGCCAACCCACACAGGGGGTCGCGTCCTACAATGAGCAGTACTTC; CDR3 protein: CASSQPTQGVASYNEQYF
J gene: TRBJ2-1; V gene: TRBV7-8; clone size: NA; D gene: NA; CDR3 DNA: TGTGCCAGCAGCCACACGGACAGCTCCTACAATGAGCAGTTCTTC; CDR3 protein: CASSHTDSSYNEQFF
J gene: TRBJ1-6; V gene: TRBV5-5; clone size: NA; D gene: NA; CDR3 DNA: TGTGCCAGCAGCTTGGAGCACAGTTATAATTCACCCCTCCACTTT; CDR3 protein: CASSLEHSYNSPLHF
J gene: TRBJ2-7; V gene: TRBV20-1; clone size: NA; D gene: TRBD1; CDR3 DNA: TGCAGTGCAATGACAGGGGACGAGCAGTACTTC; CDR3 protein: CSAMTGDEQYF
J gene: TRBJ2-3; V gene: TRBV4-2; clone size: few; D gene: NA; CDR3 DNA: TGCGCCAGCAGCCAAGATTCGGGGGCTGGAACAGATACGCAGTATTTT; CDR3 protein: CASSQDSGAGTDTQYF
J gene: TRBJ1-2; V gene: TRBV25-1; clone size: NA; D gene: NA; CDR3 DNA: TGTGCCAGCAGTGAATTCGGGAGGTATGGCTACACCTTC; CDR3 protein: CASSEFGRYGYTF
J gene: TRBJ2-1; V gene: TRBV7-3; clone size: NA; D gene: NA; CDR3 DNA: TGTGCCAGCAGCCCAGCAGGGTCGCACGGTGAGCAGTTCTTC; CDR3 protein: CASSPAGSHGEQFF
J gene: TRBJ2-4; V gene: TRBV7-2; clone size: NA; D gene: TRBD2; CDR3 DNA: TGTGCCAGCAGCGCTAGCGGGGGGATAAACATTCAGTACTTC; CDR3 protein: CASSASGGINIQYF
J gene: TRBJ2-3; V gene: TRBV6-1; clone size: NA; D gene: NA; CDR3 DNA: TGTGCCAGCAGACGGACGAGCCCCACAGATACGCAGTATTTT; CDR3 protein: CASRRTSPTDTQYF
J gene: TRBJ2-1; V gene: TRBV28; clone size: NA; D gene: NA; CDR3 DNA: TGTGCCAGCGGCCCGACCGGAAGCTACAATGAGCAGTTCTTC; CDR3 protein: CASGPTGSYNEQFF
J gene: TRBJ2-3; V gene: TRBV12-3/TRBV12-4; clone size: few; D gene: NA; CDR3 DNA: TGTGCCAGCAGTCCACAGTCTAGCACAGATACGCAGTATTTT; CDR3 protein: CASSPQSSTDTQYF
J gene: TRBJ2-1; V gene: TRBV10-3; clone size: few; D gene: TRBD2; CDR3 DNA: TGTGCCATCAGCAATAGCGGGAGCGGGTACAATGAGCAGTTCTTC; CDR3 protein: CAISNSGSGYNEQFF
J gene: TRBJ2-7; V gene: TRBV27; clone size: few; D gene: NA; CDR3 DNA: TGTGCCAGCAGTTTGTCTGGGACCGCGACCTACGAGCAGTACTTC; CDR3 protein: CASSLSGTATYEQYF
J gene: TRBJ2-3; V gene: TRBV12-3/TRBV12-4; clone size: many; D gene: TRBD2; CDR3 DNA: TGTGCCAGCAGTTTGGGGGGGAGCGCAGATACGCAGTATTTT; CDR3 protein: CASSLGGSADTQYF
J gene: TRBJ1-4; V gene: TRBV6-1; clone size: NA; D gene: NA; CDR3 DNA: TGTGCCAGCAGCGATTCCGGGGCCAGCCCCCTTAATGAAAAACTGTTTTTT; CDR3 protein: CASSDSGASPLNEKLFF
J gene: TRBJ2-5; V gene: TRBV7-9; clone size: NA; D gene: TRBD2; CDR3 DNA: TGTGCCAGCAGCGCCGGACTAGCGGATGAGCAGTACTTC; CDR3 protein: CASSAGLADEQYF
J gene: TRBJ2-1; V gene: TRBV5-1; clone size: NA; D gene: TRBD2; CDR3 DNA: TGCGCCAGCAGCTTGGGTTGGACTAGCGGGCTCGACAATGAGCAGTTCTTC; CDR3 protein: CASSLGWTSGLDNEQFF
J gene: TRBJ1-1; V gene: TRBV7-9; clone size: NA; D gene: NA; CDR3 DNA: TGTGCCAGCTCGGACAGCGGGGGGAACACTGAAGCTTTCTTT; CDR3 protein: CASSDSGGNTEAFF
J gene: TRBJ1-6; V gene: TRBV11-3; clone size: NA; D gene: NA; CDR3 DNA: TGTGCCAGCAGCCGCGAATTCAATTCACCCCTCCACTTT; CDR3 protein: CASSREFNSPLHF
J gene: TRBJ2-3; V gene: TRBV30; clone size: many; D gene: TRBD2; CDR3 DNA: TGTGCCTGGAGAGCGGGAGGGAATCTGGGGACAGATACGCAGTATTTT; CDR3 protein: CAWRAGGNLGTDTQYF
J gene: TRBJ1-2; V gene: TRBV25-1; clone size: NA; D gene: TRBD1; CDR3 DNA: TGTGCCAGCAGTGAAGTCGGGACAGCGAACTTCTATGGCTACACCTTC; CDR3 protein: CASSEVGTANFYGYTF
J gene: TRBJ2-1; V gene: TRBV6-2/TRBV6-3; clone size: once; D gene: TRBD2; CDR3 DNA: TGTGCCAGCAGTCCGATGCTAGCGGGGGGTGTCAATGAGCAGTTCTTC; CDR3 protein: CASSPMLAGGVNEQFF
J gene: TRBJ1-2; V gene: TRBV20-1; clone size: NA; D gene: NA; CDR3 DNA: TGCAGTGCTCGAACCAAGGACGGCTATGGCTACACCTTC; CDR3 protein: CSARTKDGYGYTF
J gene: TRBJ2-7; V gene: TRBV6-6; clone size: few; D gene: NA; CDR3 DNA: TGTGCCAGCAGTCCCCGGGGCCTTTACTACGAGCAGTACTTC; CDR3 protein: CASSPRGLYYEQYF
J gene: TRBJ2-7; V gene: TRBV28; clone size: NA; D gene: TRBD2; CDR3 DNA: TGTGCCAGCAAAGAGGGAGGGGACCAAGGGACCTACGAGCAGTACTTC; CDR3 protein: CASKEGGDQGTYEQYF
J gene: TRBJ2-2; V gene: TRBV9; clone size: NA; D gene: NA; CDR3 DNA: TGTGCCAGCAGCTCCTCCACCGGCACCGGGGAGCTGTTTTTT; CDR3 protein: CASSSSTGTGELFF
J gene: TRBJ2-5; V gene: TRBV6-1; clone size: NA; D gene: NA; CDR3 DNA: TGTGCCAGCAGTGAAAGTTGCGGCCCGGGGGAGACCCAGTACTTC; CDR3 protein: CASSESCGPGETQYF
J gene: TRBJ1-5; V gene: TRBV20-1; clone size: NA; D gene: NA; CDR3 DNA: TGCAGTGCTAGTTTGGGTGGGAGGCAGCCCCAGCATTTT; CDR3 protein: CSASLGGRQPQHF
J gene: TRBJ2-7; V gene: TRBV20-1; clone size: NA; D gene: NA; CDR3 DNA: TGCAGTGTTCACGGTCCTTATGAGCAGTACTTC; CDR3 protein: CSVHGPYEQYF
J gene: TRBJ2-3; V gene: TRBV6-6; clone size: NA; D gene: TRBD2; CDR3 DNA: TGTGCCAGCAGTTACTCAATGACTAGCGGGAGTAGAGATACGCAGTATTTT; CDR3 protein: CASSYSMTSGSRDTQYF
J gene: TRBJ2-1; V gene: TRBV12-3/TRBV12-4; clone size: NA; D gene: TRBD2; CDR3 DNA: TGTGCCAGCAGTTCCTTAGCGGGGGGCATCTACAATGAGCAGTTCTTC; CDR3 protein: CASSSLAGGIYNEQFF
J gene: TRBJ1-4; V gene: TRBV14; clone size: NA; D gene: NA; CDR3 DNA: TGTGCCAGCAGCCAAGATTCTCGTAGACTGTTTTTT; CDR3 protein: CASSQDSRRLFF
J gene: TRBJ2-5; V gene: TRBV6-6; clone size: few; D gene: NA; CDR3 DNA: TGTGCCAGCAGGGATACGGCTAGCGGAGGGGGCCAAGAGACCCAGTACTTC; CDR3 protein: CASRDTASGGGQETQYF
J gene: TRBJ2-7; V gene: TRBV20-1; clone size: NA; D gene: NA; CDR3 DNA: TGCAGTGCTAGAGATTATTTGGCAGGGGAACTGGAGCAGTACTTC; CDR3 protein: CSARDYLAGELEQYF
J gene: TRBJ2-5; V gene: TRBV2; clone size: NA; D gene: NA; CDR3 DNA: TGTGCCAGCAGTGAAGCGCGGACAATCCAAGAGACCCAGTACTTC; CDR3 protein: CASSEARTIQETQYF
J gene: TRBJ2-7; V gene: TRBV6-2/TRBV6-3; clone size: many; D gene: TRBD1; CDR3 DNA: TGTGCCAGCAGTCCATGGGACAGGGTAAACGAAGAGCAGTACTTC; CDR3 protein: CASSPWDRVNEEQYF
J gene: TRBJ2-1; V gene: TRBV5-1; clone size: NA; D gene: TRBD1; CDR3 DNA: TGCGCCAGCGGGTTGGACAGGGCGGCTGAGCAGTTCTTC; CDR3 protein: CASGLDRAAEQFF
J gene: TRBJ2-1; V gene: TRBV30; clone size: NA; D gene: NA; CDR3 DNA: TGTGCCGGGTATCAGGCTGGGGAGCAGTTCTTC; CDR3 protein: CAGYQAGEQFF
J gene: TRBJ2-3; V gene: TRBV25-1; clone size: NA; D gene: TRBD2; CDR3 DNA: TGTGCCAGCAGTGAATGGGGACTAGCGGGAGATACGCAGTATTTT; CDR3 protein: CASSEWGLAGDTQYF
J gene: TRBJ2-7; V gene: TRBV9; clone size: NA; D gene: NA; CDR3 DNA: TGTGCCAGCAGCGTAGCTTTTAGGGGCGACGAGCAGTACTTC; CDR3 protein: CASSVAFRGDEQYF
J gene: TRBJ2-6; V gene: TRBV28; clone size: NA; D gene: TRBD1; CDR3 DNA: TGTGCCAGCAGTTTCTGGGACAGCTTCAACGTCCTGACTTTC; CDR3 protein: CASSFWDSFNVLTF
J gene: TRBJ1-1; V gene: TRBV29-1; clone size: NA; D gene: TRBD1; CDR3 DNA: TGCAGCTCCGCCCCAGCCGACAGGGTGAACACTGAAGCTTTCTTT; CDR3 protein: CSSAPADRVNTEAFF
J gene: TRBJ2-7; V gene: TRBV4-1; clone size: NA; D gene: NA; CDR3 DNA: TGCGCCAGCAGCTTACCGGGCGCGACTCCCCTCGAGCAGTACTTC; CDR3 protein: CASSLPGATPLEQYF